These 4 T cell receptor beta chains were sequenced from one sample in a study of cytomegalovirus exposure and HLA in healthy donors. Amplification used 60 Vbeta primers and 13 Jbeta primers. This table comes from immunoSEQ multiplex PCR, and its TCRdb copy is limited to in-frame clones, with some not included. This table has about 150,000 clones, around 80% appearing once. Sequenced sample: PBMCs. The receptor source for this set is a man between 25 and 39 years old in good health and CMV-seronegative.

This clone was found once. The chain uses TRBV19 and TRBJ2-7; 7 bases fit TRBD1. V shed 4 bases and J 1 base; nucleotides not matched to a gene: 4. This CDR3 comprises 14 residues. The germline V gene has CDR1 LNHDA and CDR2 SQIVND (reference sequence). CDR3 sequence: CASSTPGQSYEQYF. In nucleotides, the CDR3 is TGTGCCAGTAGTACCCCGGGACAGTCCTACGAGCAGTACTTC.

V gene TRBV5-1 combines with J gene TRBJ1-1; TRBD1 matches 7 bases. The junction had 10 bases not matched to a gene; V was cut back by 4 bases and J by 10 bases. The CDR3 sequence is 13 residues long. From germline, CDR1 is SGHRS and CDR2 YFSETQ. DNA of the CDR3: TGCGCCAGCAGCGCGAATACAGGGGCGAGAGCTTTCTTT. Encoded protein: CASSANTGARAFF.

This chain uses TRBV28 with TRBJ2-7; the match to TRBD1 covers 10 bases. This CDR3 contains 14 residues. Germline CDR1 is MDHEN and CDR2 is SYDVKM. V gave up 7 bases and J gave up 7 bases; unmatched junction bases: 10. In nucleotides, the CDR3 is TGTGCCAGCATCCGTAGACAGGGGGCGAGGGAGCAGTACTTC. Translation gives CASIRRQGAREQYF.

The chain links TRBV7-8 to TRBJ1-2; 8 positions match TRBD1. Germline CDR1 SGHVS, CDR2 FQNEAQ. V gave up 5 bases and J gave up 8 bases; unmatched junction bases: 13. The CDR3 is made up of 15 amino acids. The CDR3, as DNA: TGTGCCAGCAGCCTAAAAGTTCAGGGGGCGCTGGGCTACACCTTC. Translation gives CASSLKVQGALGYTF. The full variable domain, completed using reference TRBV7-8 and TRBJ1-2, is GAGVSQSPRYKVAKRGQDVALRCDPISGHVSLFWYQQALGQGPEFLTYFQNEAQLDKSGLPSDRFFAERPEGSVSTLKIQRTQQEDSAVYLCASSLKVQGALGYTFGSGTRLTVV.